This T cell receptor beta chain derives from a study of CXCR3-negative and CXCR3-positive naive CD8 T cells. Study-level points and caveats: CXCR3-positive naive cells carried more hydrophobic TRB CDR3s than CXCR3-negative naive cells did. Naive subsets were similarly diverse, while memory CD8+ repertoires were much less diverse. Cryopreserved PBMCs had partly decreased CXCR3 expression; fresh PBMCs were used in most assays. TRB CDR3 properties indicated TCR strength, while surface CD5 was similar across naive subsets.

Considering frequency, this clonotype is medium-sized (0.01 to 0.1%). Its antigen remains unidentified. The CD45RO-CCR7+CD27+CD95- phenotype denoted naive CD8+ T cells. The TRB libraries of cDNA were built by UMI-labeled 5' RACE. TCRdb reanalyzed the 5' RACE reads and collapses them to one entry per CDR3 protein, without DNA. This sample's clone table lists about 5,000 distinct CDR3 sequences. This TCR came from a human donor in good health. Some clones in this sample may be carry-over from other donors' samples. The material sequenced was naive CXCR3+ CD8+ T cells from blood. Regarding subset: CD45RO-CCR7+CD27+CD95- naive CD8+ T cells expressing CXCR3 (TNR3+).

The CDR3: CASSYASGRRNEQFF. The chain carries TRBV6-2 or TRBV6-3 and TRBJ2-1; TCRdb's D call, TRBD2, is unchecked because there is no DNA. CDR3 size: 15 residues. The V gene's germline CDR1 is MNHEY and CDR2 SVGEGT.